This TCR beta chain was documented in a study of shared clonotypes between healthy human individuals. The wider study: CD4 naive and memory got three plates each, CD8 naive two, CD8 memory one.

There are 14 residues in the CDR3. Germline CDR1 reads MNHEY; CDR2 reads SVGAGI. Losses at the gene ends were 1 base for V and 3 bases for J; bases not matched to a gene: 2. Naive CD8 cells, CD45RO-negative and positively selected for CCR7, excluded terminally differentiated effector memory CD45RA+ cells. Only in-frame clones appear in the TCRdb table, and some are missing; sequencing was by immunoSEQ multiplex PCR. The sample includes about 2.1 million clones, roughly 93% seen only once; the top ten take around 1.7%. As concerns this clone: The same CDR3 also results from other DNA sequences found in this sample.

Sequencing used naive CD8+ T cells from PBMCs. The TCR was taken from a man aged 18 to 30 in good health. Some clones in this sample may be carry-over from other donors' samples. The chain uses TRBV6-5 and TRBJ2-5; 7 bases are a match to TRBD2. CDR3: CASSYYGGEETQYF. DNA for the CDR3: TGTGCCAGCAGTTACTATGGGGGGGAAGAGACCCAGTACTTC.